One TCR beta chain is described in this entry. The antigen is not known. The data were produced by immunoSEQ multiplex PCR, yet TCRdb's version contains in-frame clones alone and is incomplete. Among 140,000 to 150,000 clones, around 90% were seen once, and the ten largest hold about 7.5%. The sample comes from a study of T cell responses to AZD1222 COVID-19 vaccine. Study results and limitations: The sample set comprised mostly white British donors with more females, and clonal diversity was possibly underestimated.

The clonotype originates from an adult who received the MenACWY meningococcal vaccine as a control. This specimen was peripheral blood, taken 28 days after the second dose of the MenACWY control vaccine.

In DNA, the CDR3 is TGTGCCAGCTCACCCCTAGGGAACACTGAAGCTTTCTTT. Protein: CASSPLGNTEAFF. The chain has TRBV18 and TRBJ1-1; D gene ambiguous. The germline gives CDR1 KGHSH, CDR2 LQKENI. The CDR3 sequence is 13 residues long. Trimming removed 3 bases from V and 1 base from J, with 6 bases in between.